This T cell receptor (beta chain) was captured by sequencing in a study of T cell responses to AZD1222 COVID-19 vaccine (dated by TCRdb to about 2021). As for the study more broadly: AZD1222 recipients whose second dose came at about 4 weeks and those whose second dose came at about 12 weeks were combined into one group, since spike-specific TCR depth and breadth did not differ between the two schedules. TCR sequencing covered over 230 trial participants: roughly 200 given two doses of AZD1222 and 26 given two doses of MenACWY control vaccine. Enrollment into the trials was organized by age into subgroups of 18-55, 56-69 and 70-plus years, and those subgroups contained roughly 150, 30 and 60 TCR-sequenced participants, respectively.

The CDR3 regions of human TCRbeta chains were subjected to immunosequencing. Per the source publication's procedure: TCRs in the repertoires were matched against a reference library of SARS-CoV-2-specific TCRs that had been generated with the MIRA antigen-specificity platform. Breadth was defined as the fraction of unique TCRs that were SARS-CoV-2-associated. Depth was defined as the fraction of total T cells that were SARS-CoV-2-associated. Using the MIRA data, every spike-specific TCR was mapped to the spike region that the TCR reacted to and assigned to either a CD4 or a CD8 class. Log10-transformed breadth and depth values were compared by one-way ANOVA with Sidak's multiple comparisons tests. TCRdb limited this immuneACCESS table to in-frame rearrangements with V and J called. A share of clones is missing; checked studies link under half to unresolved V genes, and the rest is unexplained. V and J calls plus clone size are reproduced from that table; the DNA served to infer D and trimming. Counted in this sample were tens of thousands of clones; about 88% of them appeared once. The top ten clonotypes cover 19% of the sample.

The sample's time point label, in plain terms: baseline before first vaccination. Samples from vaccinated people were obtained from the UK trials COV001 and COV002, which included a single-blind randomized controlled phase 2/3 trial of AZD1222 (ChAdOx1 nCoV-19) in healthy adults. For TCRbeta chain sequencing, PBMC samples were collected from trial participants at day 0 and at day 28 after the second dose. Measured from the cysteine to the phenylalanine, the CDR3 is 16 residues long. The entry retains the CDR3 DNA only, 48 bases that are in frame from base 1. Trimming takes 4 bases from V and 3 bases from J, and the germline ends sit 19 bases apart. Looking up the germline V gene yields CDR1 SGHTA and CDR2 FQGNSA. Here is what the overall study found, with its caveats: The 56-69-year group was small, and its depth increase did not reach significance, likely because of low power. Because no day 14 peak-response samples were available, the repertoires could be characterized only after the peak T cell response. Most participants were white British and females outnumbered males, and the authors suggested that clonal diversity may have been underestimated. After two AZD1222 doses, spike-specific TCR breadth and depth were significantly higher than at day 0 and than in MenACWY recipients. Epitopes outside the regions mutated in the B.1.351 and B.1.1.7 variants were reportedly recognized by nearly half of the unique spike-specific TCRs. Vaccine-associated CD4 TCRs spanned the whole spike protein, with dominant responses in regions 160-218 and 743-854. Conclusions about previously exposed vaccinees are limited, since just 5 or 6 AZD1222 recipients were seropositive for SARS-CoV-2 at baseline.

Concerning this clone itself: The clone's antigen remains unknown. No per-base quality is available; no much larger clone lies one base away.

The receptor's source is an adult in good health. The chain is made from TRBV7-2 and TRBJ2-7, and TRBD2 may be the D gene, going by 6 matching bases. This specimen consisted of peripheral blood, obtained on day 0 of AZD1222 vaccination. The CDR3 here reads CASSSSEGRDNYEQYF. The nucleotides are TGTGCCAGCAGCTCTAGCGAGGGTCGGGATAACTACGAGCAGTACTTC.